The 9 T cell receptor beta chains given below trace back to one sample, sequenced in a study of blood T cell repertoires in COVID-19. The protocol was immunoSEQ multiplex PCR, while the TCRdb copy is restricted to in-frame clones and leaves out a portion. The sample includes over 120,000 clones, approximately 84% of them seen just once. The sequenced material came from peripheral blood. The receptors here all came from a woman in her fifties or sixties with acute or convalescent COVID-19.

Regarding this clone: The sample carries other DNA sequences with the same CDR3. The chain employs TRBV9 and TRBJ2-7; TRBD1 aligns across 9 bases. CDR1 SGDLS and CDR2 YYNGEE come from the germline V gene. The CDR3 length is 14 residues. J lost 2 bases, V lost 3 bases, and 3 bases had no gene match. The CDR3 DNA sequence: TGTGCCAGCAGCGCGGGGACAGGGACCTACGAGCAGTACTTC. Its translation is CASSAGTGTYEQYF. The full variable domain, its missing parts supplied by reference TRBV9 and TRBJ2-7, is DSGVTQTPKHLITATGQRVTLRCSPRSGDLSVYWYQQSLDQGLQFLIQYYNGEERAKGNILERFSAQQFPDLHSELNLSSLELGDSALYFCASSAGTGTYEQYFGPGTRLTVT.

The chain joins TRBV10-3 to TRBJ2-7; TRBD1 aligns across 7 bases. CDR3 length: 13 residues. CDR1 is ENHRY and CDR2 is SYGVKD in the germline V gene. V was clipped by 2 bases and J by 5 bases; unmatched bases: 3. This CDR3 reads CAISEGQDHEQYF. In DNA form, the CDR3 reads TGTGCCATCAGTGAGGGACAGGACCACGAGCAGTACTTC.

The V call is TRBV6-5, the J call TRBJ1-1; TRBD1 aligns across 8 bases. V gave up 6 bases and J gave up 1 base; unmatched junction bases: 7. Germline V gene lookup returns CDR1 MNHEY and CDR2 SVGAGI. The CDR3 extends over 15 amino acids. The CDR3 DNA reads as TGTGCCAGCAGCGGGCAGGGGGCTAGGAACACTGAAGCTTTCTTT. The encoded protein is CASSGQGARNTEAFF.

V is TRBV7-9 and J is TRBJ1-4, with D possibly matching TRBD1 (6 bases). This CDR3 is built from 16 residues. Trimming pared 6 bases from V and 4 bases from J, leaving 18 bases between. Germline CDR1 SEHNR, CDR2 FQNEAQ (reference sequence). CDR3 loop: CASSPRRGLSNEKLFF. CDR3 DNA: TGTGCCAGCAGTCCACGGCGGGGGCTGAGTAATGAAAAACTGTTTTTT.

This chain joins TRBV20-1 and TRBJ2-7; 11 bases fit TRBD2. V trimming: 4 bases; J trimming: 2 bases; junction bases outside the gene matches: 7. This CDR3 has 15 residues. Germline V gene lookup returns CDR1 DFQATT and CDR2 SNEGSKA (reference sequence). In DNA, the CDR3 is TGCAGTGCTACTGAACCGACTAGCGGGGCCTACGAGCAGTACTTC. Translated: CSATEPTSGAYEQYF.

The chain carries TRBV27 and TRBJ2-2; D gene ambiguous. This CDR3 region has 12 residues. CDR1 is MNHEY, CDR2 SMNVEV, per germline (reference sequence). Trimming removed 4 bases at V and 4 bases at J, with 4 bases between. This CDR3 reads CASSWSTGELFF. In nucleotides, the CDR3 is TGTGCCAGCAGTTGGAGCACCGGGGAGCTGTTTTTT.

V gene TRBV7-2 combines with J gene TRBJ2-7; 9 bases line up with TRBD1. CDR1 is SGHTA and CDR2 is FQGNSA in the germline V gene. The V segment lost 5 bases and the J segment 8 bases; nucleotides outside the gene matches: 13. The CDR3 extends over 15 amino acids. The CDR3: CASSPQPGQGRQQYF. CDR3 nucleotide sequence: TGTGCCAGCAGCCCACAACCGGGACAGGGACGTCAGCAGTACTTC.

In this sample, this clone turned up once. The CDR3 region has the DNA TGTGCCAGCAGTGAGGGGACTAGCGGGGTTCGTCGGTTCTTC. This encodes CASSEGTSGVRRFF. This chain uses TRBV28 with TRBJ2-1, with 13 bases that match TRBD2. Losses at the gene ends were 5 bases for V and 15 bases for J; bases not matched to a gene: 10. CDR1 MDHEN and CDR2 SYDVKM come from the germline V gene. CDR3 length equals 14 residues.

This clone appeared a single time. The genes are TRBV11-3 and TRBJ2-2; weak D call: TRBD2 (6 bases). This CDR3 is 16 amino acids long. The V gene lost 4 bases and the J gene lost 6 bases, with 18 bases spanning the gap. Germline V gene lookup returns CDR1 SGHNT and CDR2 YENEEA. CDR3 nucleotide sequence: TGTGCCAGCAGCTACGGAGGGCCAAGTAATCCCGGGGAGCTGTTTTTT. Amino acid sequence: CASSYGGPSNPGELFF. Full variable domain (outside the CDR3, taken from reference TRBV11-3 and TRBJ2-2): EAGVVQSPRYKIIEKKQPVAFWCNPISGHNTLYWYLQNLGQGPELLIRYENEEAVDDSQLPKDRFSAERLKGVDSTLKIQPAELGDSAVYLCASSYGGPSNPGELFFGEGSRLTVL.